This record concerns one T cell receptor beta chain sequence. V dropped 4 bases and J dropped 8; count of bases not matched to a gene: 5. In germline, CDR1 is SGDLS, CDR2 YYNGEE. This CDR3 has 14 residues. This entry belongs to a study of cytomegalovirus exposure and HLA in healthy donors. The PCR made use of 60 Vbeta and 13 Jbeta primers. Generated by immunoSEQ multiplex PCR, the TCRdb table keeps only in-frame clones and is missing some. Seen here are tens of thousands of clones, less than 80% observed once, and the top ten hold 1.4%. This TCR was sampled from a male donor in good health and CMV-seronegative. Sequencing used PBMCs. V gene TRBV9 combines with J gene TRBJ1-6; the match to TRBD1 covers 8 bases. CDR3 region: CASSPDRDYSPLHF. CDR3 coding DNA: TGTGCCAGCAGCCCGGACAGGGATTATTCACCCCTCCACTTT. Full variable domain (missing parts from reference TRBV9 and TRBJ1-6): DSGVTQTPKHLITATGQRVTLRCSPRSGDLSVYWYQQSLDQGLQFLIQYYNGEERAKGNILERFSAQQFPDLHSELNLSSLELGDSALYFCASSPDRDYSPLHFGNGTRLTVT.